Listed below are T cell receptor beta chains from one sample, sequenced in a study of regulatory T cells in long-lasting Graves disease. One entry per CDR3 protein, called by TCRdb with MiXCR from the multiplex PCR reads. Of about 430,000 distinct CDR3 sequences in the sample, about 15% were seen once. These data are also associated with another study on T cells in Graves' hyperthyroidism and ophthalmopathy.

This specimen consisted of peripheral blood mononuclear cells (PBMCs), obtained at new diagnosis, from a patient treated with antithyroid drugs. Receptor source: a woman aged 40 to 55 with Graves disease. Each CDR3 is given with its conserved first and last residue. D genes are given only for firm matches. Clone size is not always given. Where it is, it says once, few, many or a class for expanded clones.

CDR3 DNA: TGTGCCAGCAGCCAAGATGGGGACAGGGGGAATGAGCAGTTCTTC; CDR3 protein: CASSQDGDRGNEQFF; V gene: TRBV4-2; clone size: -; D gene: TRBD1; J gene: TRBJ2-1
CDR3 DNA: TGTGCCAGCAGCGTAGAACAAGGTAGCGGGCCGCTCAATGAGCAGTTCTTC; CDR3 protein: CASSVEQGSGPLNEQFF; V gene: TRBV9; clone size: -; D gene: TRBD2; J gene: TRBJ2-1
CDR3 DNA: TGTGCCAGCAGTGTGGGGGCACCCACAGATACGCAGTATTTT; CDR3 protein: CASSVGAPTDTQYF; V gene: TRBV2; clone size: many; D gene: -; J gene: TRBJ2-3
CDR3 DNA: TGTGCCAGCAGTGGACTAGCGGGTTACGACTCCTACAATGAGCAGTTCTTC; CDR3 protein: CASSGLAGYDSYNEQFF; V gene: TRBV12-3/TRBV12-4; clone size: many; D gene: TRBD2; J gene: TRBJ2-1
CDR3 DNA: TGTGCCAGCAGCTTACGAACACCACCGGGCACTGAAGCTTTCTTT; CDR3 protein: CASSLRTPPGTEAFF; V gene: TRBV7-9; clone size: many; D gene: -; J gene: TRBJ1-1
CDR3 DNA: TGTGCCTGGAGGGGGGGACTAGCAGTCTACAATGAGCAGTTCTTC; CDR3 protein: CAWRGGLAVYNEQFF; V gene: TRBV30; clone size: many; D gene: TRBD2; J gene: TRBJ2-1
CDR3 DNA: TGCGCCAGCAGCCGACTCACTAGCTACAATGAGCAGTTCTTC; CDR3 protein: CASSRLTSYNEQFF; V gene: TRBV5-1; clone size: many; D gene: -; J gene: TRBJ2-1
CDR3 DNA: TGTGCCTGGAGTGTACGGGGTTCGAGGGAGCAGTTCTTC; CDR3 protein: CAWSVRGSREQFF; V gene: TRBV30; clone size: many; D gene: -; J gene: TRBJ2-1
CDR3 DNA: TGTGCCAGCAGCGCCGTGGTGACAGGGGCCACTGAAGCTTTCTTT; CDR3 protein: CASSAVVTGATEAFF; V gene: TRBV9; clone size: few; D gene: TRBD1; J gene: TRBJ1-1
CDR3 DNA: TGTGCCAGCACCCTAGGGACAGGGGGCTTGCGTCGTGGCTACACCTTC; CDR3 protein: CASTLGTGGLRRGYTF; V gene: TRBV6-1; clone size: -; D gene: TRBD1; J gene: TRBJ1-2
CDR3 DNA: TGTGCCACTCGGGCAGACCCTTGGGGCAATCAGCCCCAGCATTTT; CDR3 protein: CATRADPWGNQPQHF; V gene: TRBV28; clone size: few; D gene: -; J gene: TRBJ1-5
CDR3 DNA: TGTGCCAGCAGACGGACCGGGAGTGAAGCTTTCTTT; CDR3 protein: CASRRTGSEAFF; V gene: TRBV27; clone size: -; D gene: -; J gene: TRBJ1-1
CDR3 DNA: TGTGCCATCACCACCGGGACTAGCCTCAATGAGCAGTTCTTC; CDR3 protein: CAITTGTSLNEQFF; V gene: TRBV10-3; clone size: -; D gene: TRBD2; J gene: TRBJ2-1
CDR3 DNA: TGTGCCAGCAGCTTTCTCGACAGGGGGAGCAATGAGCAGTTCTTC; CDR3 protein: CASSFLDRGSNEQFF; V gene: TRBV5-6; clone size: -; D gene: TRBD1; J gene: TRBJ2-1
CDR3 DNA: TGCGCCAGCACCCAGGGGGACAATGGGGATACGCAGTATTTT; CDR3 protein: CASTQGDNGDTQYF; V gene: TRBV5-1; clone size: -; D gene: TRBD1; J gene: TRBJ2-3
CDR3 DNA: TGCAGTGCTACTATTCACAAGAGCTCCTACAATGAGCAGTTCTTC; CDR3 protein: CSATIHKSSYNEQFF; V gene: TRBV20-1; clone size: many; D gene: -; J gene: TRBJ2-1
CDR3 DNA: TGCGCCAGCAGCTTTAGCCCCGGGGGCAATCAGCCCCAGCATTTT; CDR3 protein: CASSFSPGGNQPQHF; V gene: TRBV5-1; clone size: few; D gene: -; J gene: TRBJ1-5
CDR3 DNA: TGTGCCAGCAGCTACCAGGGGGCTCCCACAGATACGCAGTATTTT; CDR3 protein: CASSYQGAPTDTQYF; V gene: TRBV7-9; clone size: many; D gene: TRBD1; J gene: TRBJ2-3